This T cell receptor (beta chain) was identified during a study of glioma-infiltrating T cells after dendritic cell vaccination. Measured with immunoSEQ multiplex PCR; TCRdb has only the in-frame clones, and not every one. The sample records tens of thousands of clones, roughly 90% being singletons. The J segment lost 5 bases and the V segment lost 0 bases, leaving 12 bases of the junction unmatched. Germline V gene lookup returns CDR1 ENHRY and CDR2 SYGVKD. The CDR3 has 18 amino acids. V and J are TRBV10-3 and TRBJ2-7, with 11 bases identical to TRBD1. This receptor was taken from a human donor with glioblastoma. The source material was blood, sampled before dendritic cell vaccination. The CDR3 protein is CAISESTGTGGIRNEQYF. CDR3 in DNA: TGTGCCATCAGTGAGTCGACAGGGACAGGGGGTATTAGGAACGAGCAGTACTTC.